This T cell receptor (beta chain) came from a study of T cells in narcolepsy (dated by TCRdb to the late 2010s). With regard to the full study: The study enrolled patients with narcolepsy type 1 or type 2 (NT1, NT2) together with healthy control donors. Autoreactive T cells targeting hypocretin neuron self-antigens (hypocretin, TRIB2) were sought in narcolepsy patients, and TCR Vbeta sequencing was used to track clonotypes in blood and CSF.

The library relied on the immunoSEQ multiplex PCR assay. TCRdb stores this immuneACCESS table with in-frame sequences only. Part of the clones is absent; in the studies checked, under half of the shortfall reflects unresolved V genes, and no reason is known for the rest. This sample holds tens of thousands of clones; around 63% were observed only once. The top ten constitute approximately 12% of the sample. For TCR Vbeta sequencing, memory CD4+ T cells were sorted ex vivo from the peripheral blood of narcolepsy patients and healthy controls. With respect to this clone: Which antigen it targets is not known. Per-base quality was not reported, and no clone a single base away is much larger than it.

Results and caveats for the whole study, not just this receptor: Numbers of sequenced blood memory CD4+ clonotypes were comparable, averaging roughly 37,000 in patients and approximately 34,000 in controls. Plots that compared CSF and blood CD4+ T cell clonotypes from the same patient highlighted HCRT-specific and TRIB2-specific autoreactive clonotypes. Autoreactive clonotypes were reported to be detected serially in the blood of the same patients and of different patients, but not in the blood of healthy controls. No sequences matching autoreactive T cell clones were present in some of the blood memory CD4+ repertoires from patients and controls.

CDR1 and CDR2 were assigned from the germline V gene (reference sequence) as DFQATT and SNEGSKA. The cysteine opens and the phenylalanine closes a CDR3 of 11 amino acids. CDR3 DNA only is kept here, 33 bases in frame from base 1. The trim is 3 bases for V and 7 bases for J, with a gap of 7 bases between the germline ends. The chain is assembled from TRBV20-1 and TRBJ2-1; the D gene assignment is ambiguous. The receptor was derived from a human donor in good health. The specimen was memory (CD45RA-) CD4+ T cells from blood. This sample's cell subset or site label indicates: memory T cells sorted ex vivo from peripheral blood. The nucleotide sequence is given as TGCAGTGCTAGTGTGGAAAATGAGCAGTTCTTC. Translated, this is CSASVENEQFF.